These 19 T cell receptor beta chains were all obtained from the same sample, sequenced in a study of response to subunit inactivated influenza vaccine. From the RT-PCR reads, TCRdb called clonotypes with MiXCR, one entry per CDR3 protein. The table lists approximately 500,000 distinct CDR3 sequences, 12% to 15% of them singletons. The material was PBMCs from blood, obtained 12 days after vaccination. The receptors come from a man in his fifties who received an inactivated influenza vaccine.

The chain carries TRBV6-1 and TRBJ2-2; the D call may be TRBD1 or TRBD2 (5 bases each). CDR1 MNHNS and CDR2 SASEGT come from the germline V gene. V lost 8 bases and J lost 10, with 26 bases in between. This CDR3 has 16 amino acids. CDR3 sequence (DNA): TGTGCCAGCGGGTTCCAGGGACCCCGACTGGGAAAGGAGCTGTTTTTT. Its translation: CASGFQGPRLGKELFF.

This clonotype was observed a few times. The rearrangement joins TRBV11-2 to TRBJ2-7; D gene uncertain. There are 16 residues in the CDR3. The V gene lost 5 bases and the J gene lost 4 bases, with 21 bases spanning the gap. Germline CDR1 reads SGHAT; CDR2 reads FQNNGV. The CDR3 loop reads CASSVIPKGRFYEQYF. The DNA of the CDR3 is TGTGCCAGCAGCGTAATCCCCAAGGGAAGATTTTACGAGCAGTACTTC.

The gene calls are TRBV7-9 and TRBJ2-1; D gene unclear. Germline V lookup: CDR1 SEHNR, CDR2 FQNEAQ (reference sequence). V gave up 1 base and J gave up 6 bases, with 10 bases separating them. The CDR3 sequence is 14 residues long. This CDR3 is CASSLDTPSNEQFF. CDR3 nucleotide sequence: TGTGCCAGCAGCTTAGACACTCCAAGCAATGAGCAGTTCTTC.

This clonotype was seen only a few times. The chain combines TRBV12-3 or TRBV12-4 with TRBJ1-2; D possibly corresponds to TRBD1 (6 bases). V was cut by 3 bases and J by 4 bases, with 12 bases left in between. The CDR3 extends over 14 amino acids. The CDR3 DNA reads TGTGCCAGCAGTTTTGGGGGCATAGGCTATGGCTACACCTTC. It encodes CASSFGGIGYGYTF.

This clonotype has more than one count but fewer than ten. The V and J genes are TRBV7-9 and TRBJ2-2; possibly TRBD1 or TRBD2 for D (6 bases each). Trimming shortened V by 5 bases and J by 4 bases, and 14 bases separated the two germline ends. The germline V gene has CDR1 SEHNR and CDR2 FQNEAQ (reference sequence). The CDR3 sequence is 15 residues long. The CDR3 region has the DNA TGTGCCAGCAGCCAGGCCAGGGGAGGCACCGGGGAGCTGTTTTTT. Encoded protein: CASSQARGGTGELFF.

This clonotype came up a few times. The chain recombines TRBV5-5 with TRBJ1-3; a possible D gene is TRBD1 (5 bases). The CDR3 contains 17 residues. Germline lookup yields CDR1 SGHKS and CDR2 YYEKEE (reference sequence). V was pared by 5 bases and J by 3 bases, with 21 bases between. CDR3 loop: CASRWVHSGQVGNTIYF. For the CDR3, the DNA is TGTGCCAGCAGATGGGTCCACTCCGGACAAGTTGGAAACACCATATATTTT.

This clonotype was observed a few times. This chain links TRBV19 with TRBJ2-2, with D perhaps TRBD2 (5 bases). Trimming shortened V by 5 bases and J by 8 bases, and 21 bases separated the two germline ends. Germline assignment: CDR1 LNHDA and CDR2 SQIVND (reference sequence). This CDR3 region has 16 residues. The CDR3 reads CASSSLTRTGLGELFF. In DNA form, the CDR3 reads TGTGCCAGTAGTTCCCTGACTCGGACTGGTCTGGGGGAGCTGTTTTTT.

The rearrangement joins TRBV5-1 to TRBJ2-2, with a possible D match to TRBD1 (6 bases). The germline V gene encodes CDR1 SGHRS and CDR2 YFSETQ. Trimming shortened V by 4 bases and J by 2 bases, and 12 bases separated the two germline ends. The CDR3 runs to 15 residues. CDR3 sequence (DNA): TGCGCCAGCAGCATCCGACAGGTCAACACCGGGGAGCTGTTTTTT. It translates to CASSIRQVNTGELFF.

This clonotype was detected many times. The chain carries TRBV6-2 or TRBV6-3 and TRBJ2-1; D ambiguous. The CDR3 consists of 13 residues. Germline loops: CDR1 MNHEY, CDR2 SVGEGT. Deletions cut 0 bases from V and 6 bases from J, with 6 bases between. CDR3 coding DNA: TGTGCCAGCAGTTACTCGAGACGCAATGAGCAGTTCTTC. Encoded protein: CASSYSRRNEQFF.

This clonotype was counted a single time. V usage is TRBV5-4 and J usage is TRBJ2-4; 11 positions match TRBD1. V lost 0 bases to trimming and J lost 1 base; unmatched junction nucleotides: 9. Per germline, CDR1 SGHNT and CDR2 YYREEE (reference sequence). This CDR3 region has 19 residues. For the CDR3, the DNA is TGTGCCAGCAGCTTGGCCTGGACAGGGGGCGCGGTCGCCAAAAACATTCAGTACTTC. Its translation is CASSLAWTGGAVAKNIQYF.

This clonotype came up a few times. The V and J genes are TRBV12-3 or TRBV12-4 and TRBJ2-2; D may correspond to TRBD1 or TRBD2 (5 bases each). The CDR3 totals 16 residues. V was clipped by 5 bases and J by 6 bases, with 19 bases between them. This CDR3 reads CASSHPPGPRPGELFF. The CDR3 DNA is TGTGCCAGCAGTCACCCTCCGGGACCACGACCCGGGGAGCTGTTTTTT.

Ten or more counts support this clonotype. V and J are TRBV28 and TRBJ2-7, with 7 bases lining up with TRBD1. V dropped 7 bases and J dropped 4; count of bases not matched to a gene: 1. The CDR3 totals 11 residues. Germline loops: CDR1 MDHEN, CDR2 SYDVKM. CDR3 residues: CASTGGYEQYF. In DNA form, the CDR3 reads TGTGCCAGCACAGGGGGATACGAGCAGTACTTC.

This clonotype was counted ten times or more. The chain links TRBV7-9 to TRBJ2-7; 10 nucleotides line up with TRBD2. The CDR3 is 17 amino acids. CDR1 is SEHNR, CDR2 FQNEAQ, per germline (reference sequence). The V segment lost 3 bases and the J segment 3 bases; nucleotides outside the gene matches: 11. The CDR3 region is CASSLSPGLAEGYEQYF. The CDR3 coding sequence is TGTGCCAGCAGCTTGTCACCAGGACTAGCGGAGGGCTACGAGCAGTACTTC.

This clonotype was seen repeatedly, ten times or more. The rearrangement uses TRBV4-3 and TRBJ2-1; a possible D gene is TRBD1 (6 bases). This CDR3 is 14 amino acids long. The germline V gene encodes CDR1 LGHNA and CDR2 YSLEER. V lost 0 bases, J lost 5 bases, and 8 bases lay in between. CDR3 protein: CASSQENRDNEQFF. The CDR3 DNA reads TGCGCCAGCAGCCAAGAGAACAGGGACAATGAGCAGTTCTTC.

J is TRBJ2-2 and V is TRBV11-2, with 7 positions matching TRBD2. Per the germline V gene, CDR1 is SGHAT and CDR2 is FQNNGV. The ends lost 4 bases at V and 6 bases at J; junction bases unmatched: 14. The CDR3 has 17 amino acids. The CDR3 DNA sequence: TGTGCCAGCAGCTCTTCGACTAGCCCGACGTACCCCGGGGAGCTGTTTTTT. Protein: CASSSSTSPTYPGELFF.

The chain carries TRBV20-1 and TRBJ2-7; D possibly corresponds to TRBD2 (6 bases). The CDR3 has 13 amino acids. CDR1 and CDR2 (germline): DFQATT, SNEGSKA (reference sequence). The V gene lost 7 bases and the J gene lost 2 bases, with 15 bases spanning the gap. The CDR3 region has the DNA TGCAGTGGCTCGGACTACTCGGCCTACGAGCAGTACTTC. Its protein is CSGSDYSAYEQYF.

The rearrangement joins TRBV28 to TRBJ2-1, with 7 bases fitting TRBD2. The J segment lost 7 bases and the V segment lost 3 bases, leaving 6 bases of the junction unmatched. CDR3 length: 14 amino acids. Germline CDR1 and CDR2: MDHEN and SYDVKM. CDR3 sequence reads: CASSFAGVSNEQFF. CDR3 nucleotides: TGTGCCAGCAGTTTTGCGGGAGTCTCAAATGAGCAGTTCTTC.

This clonotype was seen a handful of times. The rearrangement joins TRBV7-2 to TRBJ2-1; 8 bases map to TRBD2. V shed 1 base and J 9 bases; nucleotides not matched to a gene: 8. Germline lookup yields CDR1 SGHTA and CDR2 FQGNSA. The CDR3 spans 15 residues. This CDR3 is CASSLVRGGQGEQFF. CDR3 nucleotide sequence: TGTGCCAGCAGCTTAGTTCGGGGGGGCCAAGGTGAGCAGTTCTTC. The full variable domain, in which reference TRBV7-2 and TRBJ2-1 provide the parts outside the CDR3, is GAGVSQSPSNKVTEKGKDVELRCDPISGHTALYWYRQSLGQGLEFLIYFQGNSAPDKSGLPSDRFSAERTGGSVSTLTIQRTQQEDSAVYLCASSLVRGGQGEQFFGPGTRLTVL.

This clonotype was counted between two and nine times. The V call is TRBV7-2, the J call TRBJ2-4, with D unclear. Per the germline V gene, CDR1 is SGHTA and CDR2 is FQGNSA. V was shortened by 3 bases and J by 0 bases, with 9 bases between the two germline ends. The CDR3 has 15 residues. Written as DNA, the CDR3 is TGTGCCAGCAGCTTCGCATCGGCAGCCAAAAACATTCAGTACTTC. This translates into CASSFASAAKNIQYF.